Below, 17 T cell receptor beta chains from the same sample are listed, as sequenced in a study of blood T cell repertoires in COVID-19. This table comes from immunoSEQ multiplex PCR, and its TCRdb copy is limited to in-frame clones, with some not included. In the table there are 100,000 to 150,000 clones, 85% of which are singletons. Material for sequencing was peripheral blood. The origin of the receptors is a man older than 75 with active or convalescent COVID-19.

V usage is TRBV5-1 and J usage is TRBJ2-5, with D hard to call. The V and J ends lost 5 bases and 5 bases respectively, with 16 bases between them. Germline-derived CDR1 and CDR2 are SGHRS and YFSETQ. This CDR3 has 14 amino acids. The DNA of the CDR3 is TGCGCCAGCAGGCGTGGGTACAGCCGGGAGACCCAGTACTTC. It codes for CASRRGYSRETQYF.

This clone occurred once. V usage is TRBV7-9 and J usage is TRBJ2-3; D is possibly TRBD1 (6 bases). With 3 bases removed from V and 2 bases from J, the gap between germline ends came to 9 bases. CDR1 and CDR2 (germline): SEHNR, FQNEAQ (reference sequence). This CDR3 contains 14 residues. CDR3 in amino acids: CASSFQGTTDTQYF. The CDR3 DNA reads TGTGCCAGCAGCTTTCAGGGGACCACAGATACGCAGTATTTT.

The chain links TRBV2 to TRBJ1-6; D might be TRBD1 (5 bases). V dropped 7 bases and J dropped 3 bases, with 7 bases sitting between them. Germline values: CDR1 SNHLY, CDR2 FYNNEI. CDR3 length equals 13 residues. The CDR3 protein is CASTDSYNSPLHF. The CDR3 nucleotides are TGTGCCAGCACCGACAGCTATAATTCACCCCTCCACTTT.

Turning to this clone: One end of the junction fails to match germline, which may point to a read error. The rearrangement uses TRBV2 and TRBJ1-3; D is possibly TRBD1 (6 bases). This CDR3 has 14 residues. Germline V gene lookup returns CDR1 SNHLY and CDR2 FYNNEI. For the CDR3, the DNA is TGTGCCAGCAGCCCCCGACAGGTTTCTTACACCGTATATTTT. It encodes CASSPRQVSYTVYF.

A note on this clone: Since a much larger clone is just one base distant, this may be a read error. In the same sample, other DNA sequences code for this CDR3. CDR3 bases: TGTGCCAGCACCGGGACAGGGTTTTCCGGTGGCTACACCTTT. Amino acid sequence: CASTGTGFSGGYTF. The V call is TRBV28, the J call TRBJ1-2; TRBD1 agrees at 9 bases. The CDR3 contains 14 residues. CDR1 and CDR2 from the germline V gene are MDHEN and SYDVKM.

The J gene is TRBJ1-6, the V gene TRBV5-1; 7 bases agree with TRBD1. The CDR3 has 17 residues. Germline CDR1 is SGHRS and CDR2 is YFSETQ. V was clipped by 4 bases and J by 9 bases; unmatched bases: 16. CDR3 amino acids: CASSPLVLTGTGSPLHF. The CDR3 DNA follows: TGCGCCAGCAGCCCCCTTGTCTTGACAGGGACGGGTTCACCCCTCCACTTT.

This chain uses TRBV9 with TRBJ2-5, with TRBD2 matching 8 bases. CDR3 length equals 16 residues. Per germline, CDR1 SGDLS and CDR2 YYNGEE. V gave up 4 bases and J gave up 5 bases; unmatched junction bases: 13. The CDR3 protein is CASSTTSSGGGETQYF. In nucleotides, the CDR3 is TGTGCCAGCAGCACCACCTCTAGCGGCGGGGGGGAGACCCAGTACTTC.

V is TRBV6-2 or TRBV6-3 and J is TRBJ1-5; 7 positions match TRBD1. CDR3 length: 15 amino acids. Trimming cost V 5 bases and J 2 bases; bases outside gene matches: 6. Looked up from germline, CDR1 is MNHEY and CDR2 is SVGEGT. In nucleotides, the CDR3 is TGTGCCAGCAGTCCGGACAGGAGAGGCAATCAGCCCCAGCATTTT. It encodes CASSPDRRGNQPQHF.

This chain links TRBV7-3 with TRBJ2-1; TRBD2 matches at 9 bases. This CDR3 contains 16 residues. V gave up 3 bases and J gave up 7 bases; unmatched junction bases: 10. Per germline, CDR1 SGHTA and CDR2 FQGTGA. The chain's CDR3 is CASSFGSGGNLNEQFF. For the CDR3, the DNA is TGTGCCAGCAGCTTCGGGAGCGGGGGGAATTTAAATGAGCAGTTCTTC.

This chain uses TRBV6-2 or TRBV6-3 with TRBJ2-7; 7 positions agree with TRBD2. CDR1 and CDR2 from the germline V gene are MNHEY and SVGEGT. V lost 2 bases, J lost 9 bases, and 7 bases stayed unmatched. The CDR3 is 13 amino acids. Here the CDR3 reads CASSYGGSRAQYF. The CDR3 nucleotides are TGTGCCAGCAGTTACGGCGGGAGTCGGGCGCAGTACTTC.

V and J are TRBV9 and TRBJ2-1; TRBD2 matches 12 bases. Germline-derived CDR1 and CDR2 are SGDLS and YYNGEE. V gave up 4 bases and J gave up 4 bases; unmatched junction bases: 0. The CDR3 has 14 amino acids. The CDR3 here is CASSTSGRYNEQFF. The CDR3 nucleotides are TGTGCCAGCAGCACTAGCGGGAGGTACAATGAGCAGTTCTTC.

The rearrangement links TRBV6-5 to TRBJ1-1, with a tentative D call TRBD1 (5 bases). Germline CDR1 reads MNHEY; CDR2 reads SVGAGI. The CDR3 totals 15 residues. Trimming shortened V by 6 bases and J by 0 bases, and 14 bases separated the two germline ends. The CDR3 nucleotides are TGTGCCAGCAGGAACAGGTTCACCATGAACACTGAAGCTTTCTTT. Its protein is CASRNRFTMNTEAFF.

This sequence joins TRBV30 and TRBJ1-5; D might be TRBD1 (5 bases). Trimming pared 3 bases from V and 4 bases from J, leaving 10 bases between. This CDR3 spans 13 amino acids. Germline V gene lookup returns CDR1 GTSNPN and CDR2 SVGIG (reference sequence). This CDR3 reads CAWSTQGNQPQHF. DNA of the CDR3: TGTGCCTGGAGCACCCAGGGAAATCAGCCCCAGCATTTT.

The rearrangement uses TRBV5-1 and TRBJ1-2, with D unresolved. V was clipped by 4 bases and J by 8 bases, with 24 bases between them. The CDR3 length is 16 residues. Germline lookup yields CDR1 SGHRS and CDR2 YFSETQ. DNA of the CDR3: TGCGCCAGCAGCCCCCTGGGATTGGCGGGTCCGTGGGGCTACACCTTC. This sequence encodes CASSPLGLAGPWGYTF. The full variable domain, in which reference TRBV5-1 and TRBJ1-2 provide the parts outside the CDR3, is KAGVTQTPRYLIKTRGQQVTLSCSPISGHRSVSWYQQTPGQGLQFLFEYFSETQRNKGNFPGRFSGRQFSNSRSEMNVSTLELGDSALYLCASSPLGLAGPWGYTFGSGTRLTVV.

This clone was seen only once. The V call is TRBV29-1, the J call TRBJ1-4, with D possibly TRBD1 on 6 matching bases. The CDR3 runs 17 residues. Germline V gene sequence: CDR1 SQVTM, CDR2 ANQGSEA. Trimming took 6 bases from V and 5 from J, leaving 25 bases between them. Here the CDR3 reads CSVRGGAGASLNEKLFF. CDR3 nucleotides: TGCAGCGTCCGAGGGGGGGCAGGGGCAAGTTTAAATGAAAAACTGTTTTTT.

The CDR3 protein is CASSLGSGGANEQFF. CDR3 DNA: TGTGCCAGCAGCTTAGGTAGCGGGGGGGCAAATGAGCAGTTCTTC. V usage is TRBV7-3 and J usage is TRBJ2-1; 11 bases are a match to TRBD2. Germline V CDR1 and CDR2: SGHTA, FQGTGA. The CDR3 consists of 15 residues. After removal of 2 bases from V and 7 bases from J, the junction contained 4 bases not matched to a gene.

J is TRBJ1-5 and V is TRBV7-2; D is possibly TRBD1 (5 bases). The CDR3 is made up of 14 amino acids. Germline CDR1 is SGHTA and CDR2 is FQGNSA. The ends were cut back, 6 bases at V and 6 bases at J, with 15 bases in the middle. The CDR3 is CASRMLIGAQPQHF. CDR3 nucleotides: TGTGCCAGCAGAATGTTAATAGGGGCTCAGCCCCAGCATTTT.